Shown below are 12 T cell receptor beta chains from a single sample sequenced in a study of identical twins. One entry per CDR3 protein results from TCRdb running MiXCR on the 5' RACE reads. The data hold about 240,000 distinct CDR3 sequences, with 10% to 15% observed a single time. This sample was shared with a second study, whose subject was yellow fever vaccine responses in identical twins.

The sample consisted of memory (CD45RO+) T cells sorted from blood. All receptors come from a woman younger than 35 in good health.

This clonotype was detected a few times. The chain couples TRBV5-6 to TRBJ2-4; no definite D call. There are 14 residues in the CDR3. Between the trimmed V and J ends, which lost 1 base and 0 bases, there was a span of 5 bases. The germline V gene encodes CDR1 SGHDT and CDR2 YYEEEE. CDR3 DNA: TGTGCCAGCAGCTTGACATTAGCCAAAAACATTCAGTACTTC. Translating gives CASSLTLAKNIQYF.

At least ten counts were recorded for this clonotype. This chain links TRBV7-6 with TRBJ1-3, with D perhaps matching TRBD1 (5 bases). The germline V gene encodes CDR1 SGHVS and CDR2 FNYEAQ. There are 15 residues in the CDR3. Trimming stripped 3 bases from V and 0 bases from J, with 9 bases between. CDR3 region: CASSFSGGSGNTIYF. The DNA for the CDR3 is TGTGCCAGCAGCTTTTCTGGGGGCTCTGGAAACACCATATATTTT. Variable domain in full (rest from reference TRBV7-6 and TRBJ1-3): GAGVSQSPRYKVTKRGQDVALRCDPISGHVSLYWYRQALGQGPEFLTYFNYEAQQDKSGLPNDRFSAERPEGSISTLTIQRTEQRDSAMYRCASSFSGGSGNTIYFGEGSWLTVV.

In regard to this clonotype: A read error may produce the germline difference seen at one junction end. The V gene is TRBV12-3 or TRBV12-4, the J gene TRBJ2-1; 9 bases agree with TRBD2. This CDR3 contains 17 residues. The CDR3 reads CASRPGASGIYYNEQIF. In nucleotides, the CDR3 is TGTGCCAGCAGACCCGGGGCTAGCGGGATTTACTACAATGAGCAGATCTTC.

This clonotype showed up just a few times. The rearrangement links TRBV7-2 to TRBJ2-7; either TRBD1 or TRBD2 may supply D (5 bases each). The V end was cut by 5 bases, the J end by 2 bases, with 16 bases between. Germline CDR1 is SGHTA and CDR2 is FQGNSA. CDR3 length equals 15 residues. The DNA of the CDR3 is TGTGCCAGCAGCCTCCGGGGCCTAGACGCCTACGAGCAGTACTTC. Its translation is CASSLRGLDAYEQYF.

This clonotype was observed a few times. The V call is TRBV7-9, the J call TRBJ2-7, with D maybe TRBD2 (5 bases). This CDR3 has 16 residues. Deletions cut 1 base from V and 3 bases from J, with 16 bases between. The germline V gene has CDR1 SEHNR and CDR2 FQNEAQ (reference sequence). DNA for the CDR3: TGTGCCAGCAGCTTAGGATCAGGCCCCGGAGGCTACGAGCAGTACTTC. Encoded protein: CASSLGSGPGGYEQYF.

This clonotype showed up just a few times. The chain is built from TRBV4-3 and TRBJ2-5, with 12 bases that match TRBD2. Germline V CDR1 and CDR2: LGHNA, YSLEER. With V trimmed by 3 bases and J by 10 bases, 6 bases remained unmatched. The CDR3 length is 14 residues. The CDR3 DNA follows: TGCGCCAGCAGCCAGGCTAGCGGGAGGGGTGTCCAGTACTTC. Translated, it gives CASSQASGRGVQYF.

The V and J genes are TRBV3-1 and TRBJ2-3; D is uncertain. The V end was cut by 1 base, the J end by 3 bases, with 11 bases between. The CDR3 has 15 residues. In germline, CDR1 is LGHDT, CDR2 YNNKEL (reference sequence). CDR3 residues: CASSQGPSRTDTQYF. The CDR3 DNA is TGTGCCAGCAGCCAAGGTCCCTCGAGGACAGATACGCAGTATTTT.

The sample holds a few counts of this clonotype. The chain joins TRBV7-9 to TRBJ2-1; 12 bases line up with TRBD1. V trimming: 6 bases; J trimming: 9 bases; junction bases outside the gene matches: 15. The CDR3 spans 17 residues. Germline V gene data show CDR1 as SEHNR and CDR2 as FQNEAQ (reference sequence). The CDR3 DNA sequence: TGTGCCAGCAGTTCCATCCCCCGGGACAGGGGGCAGGCTGAGCAGTTCTTC. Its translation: CASSSIPRDRGQAEQFF.

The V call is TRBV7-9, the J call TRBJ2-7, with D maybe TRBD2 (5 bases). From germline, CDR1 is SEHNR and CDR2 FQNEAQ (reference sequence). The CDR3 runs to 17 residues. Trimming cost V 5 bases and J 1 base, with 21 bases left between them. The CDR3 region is CASSPEKREIFSYEQYF. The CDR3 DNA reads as TGTGCCAGCAGCCCAGAGAAGAGGGAGATTTTTTCCTACGAGCAGTACTTC.

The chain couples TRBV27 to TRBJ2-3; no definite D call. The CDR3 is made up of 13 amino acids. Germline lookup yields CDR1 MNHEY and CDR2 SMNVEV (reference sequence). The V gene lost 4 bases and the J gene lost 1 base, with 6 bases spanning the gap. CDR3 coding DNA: TGTGCCAGCAGTTATACGGGCACAGATACGCAGTATTTT. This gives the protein CASSYTGTDTQYF.

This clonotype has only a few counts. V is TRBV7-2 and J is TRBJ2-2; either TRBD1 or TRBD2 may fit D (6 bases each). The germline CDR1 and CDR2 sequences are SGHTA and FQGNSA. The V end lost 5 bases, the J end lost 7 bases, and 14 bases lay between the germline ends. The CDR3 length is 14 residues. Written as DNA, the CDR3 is TGTGCCAGCAGCCTCAAGGGGGGTGGCGGGGAGCTGTTTTTT. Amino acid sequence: CASSLKGGGGELFF.

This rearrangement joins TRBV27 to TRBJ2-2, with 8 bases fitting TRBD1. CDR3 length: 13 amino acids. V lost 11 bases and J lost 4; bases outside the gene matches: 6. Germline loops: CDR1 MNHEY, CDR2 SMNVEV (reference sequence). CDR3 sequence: CALDREPTGELFF. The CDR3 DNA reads TGTGCCCTGGACAGGGAGCCCACCGGGGAGCTGTTTTTT.